This TCR beta chain derives from a study of human T cells and chemical hapten exposure (dated by TCRdb to the early 2020s). For the wider study: For sensitization, 2% DPC in acetone was applied to a roughly 2 cm by roughly 2 cm area of upper inner arm skin. Alopecia areata with under or over 50% scalp involvement, alopecia totalis and alopecia universalis were represented in the patient cohort, which was mostly female. Peripheral blood TCR repertoire changes were tracked in vivo in alopecia patients during primary and secondary sensitization to the hapten diphenylcyclopropenone (DPC). Weekly therapeutic DPC doses were additionally applied to the scalp of patients throughout the roughly 22-week study period. Libraries were pooled for sequencing, and variation in per-sample TCR yields was attributed mainly to small differences in library volumes within the pool. Twenty-nine alopecia patients provided blood for TCR sequencing at one to four time points (pre-sensitization, 2, 6 and 24 weeks). Patient blood was sampled pre-sensitization (week 0) and at 2, 6 and about 24 weeks after DPC sensitization. Patch testing on the upper back used Finn chambers containing 0.01% DPC, with scoring done after 6 days according to International Contact Dermatitis Research Group standards.

Libraries were built with RACE. Sequencing was performed on a NextSeq 500. During library preparation, unique molecular identifiers were attached to individual cDNA molecules so that TCRs could be counted in a quantitative, reproducible way. Both TCR alpha and TCR beta chains were sequenced from each blood RNA sample. Regarding the original processing steps: A median of about 87,000 TCRs per sample was observed, with a range of about 23,224 to 700,000. The Decombinator software suite was used to annotate V, J and CDR3 in the TCR reads. To make PS versus PT1 abundance plots, every sample was subsampled to the same number of TCRs (28,000). TCRs were defined as expanded if absent before sensitization and observed at least eight times at the 2-week time point. TCRdb reanalyzed the raw reads on its own, using fastp at Q25 for trimming and MiXCR for clone calling, and kept in-frame beta chains. Merged by CDR3 protein, the rows form single entries marked with the most common genes and DNA. TCRdb's processing, not the authors', yielded these V and J calls. The sample table lists some 82,000 distinct CDR3 sequences, 6.6% of them with a count of one. 1.3% of the sample is held by the ten biggest clonotypes.

Overall study results and their limits: Because all patients had alopecia, a presumed autoimmune disease, the immune response of the patients might differ from that of healthy individuals. Patch test score correlated positively with the number of PT1 expanded TCRs, reaching significance at thresholds 8, 16 and 32 but not at 4. Repeated subsampling changed both the strength of the expansion versus patch-test correlation and the threshold at which that correlation became significant. The number of TCRs above 1 in 1000 frequency did not change with DPC sensitization; there was no evidence of global repertoire structure alterations. Compared with pre-sensitization or healthy control sets, expanded TCRs formed significantly more large CDR3 similarity clusters, which is consistent with antigen-driven responses.

Per the publication, the time point label means: patch test 2, 6 weeks after DPC sensitization. What the treatment or condition label conveys for this sample: therapeutic diphenylcyclopropenone sensitization with weekly scalp DPC. At each patch-test visit, blood was drawn before the patch test was applied. To be eligible, patients had to be aged 18 to 70, diagnosed with alopecia and judged suitable for DPC therapy, while pregnant patients were excluded. Total RNA was isolated from unfractionated whole blood collected in Tempus Blood RNA tubes. As encoded in the germline V gene, CDR1 is MNHEY while CDR2 is SVGEGT. From the cysteine through the phenylalanine, the CDR3 covers 12 amino acids. This entry keeps only the CDR3 DNA: 36 bases, framed from base 1. V loses 6 bases of germline sequence and J loses 6 bases, and the interval between the two ends is 11 bases. Details on this clonotype: Its antigen is still unknown. Nothing much larger sits one base from this clone, and base qualities are not available.

The chain couples TRBV6-2 or TRBV6-3 to TRBJ1-1; possibly the D gene is TRBD1, per 5 matching bases. This TCR was recovered from a woman in her 30s with alopecia areata. Some clones in this sample may be carry-over from other donors' samples. Specimen: whole blood, collected in connection with sensitization to the hapten diphenylcyclopropenone (DPC). The CDR3 protein is CASSLMGPEAFF. The nucleotides are TGTGCCAGCAGCCTGATGGGGCCTGAAGCTTTCTTT.